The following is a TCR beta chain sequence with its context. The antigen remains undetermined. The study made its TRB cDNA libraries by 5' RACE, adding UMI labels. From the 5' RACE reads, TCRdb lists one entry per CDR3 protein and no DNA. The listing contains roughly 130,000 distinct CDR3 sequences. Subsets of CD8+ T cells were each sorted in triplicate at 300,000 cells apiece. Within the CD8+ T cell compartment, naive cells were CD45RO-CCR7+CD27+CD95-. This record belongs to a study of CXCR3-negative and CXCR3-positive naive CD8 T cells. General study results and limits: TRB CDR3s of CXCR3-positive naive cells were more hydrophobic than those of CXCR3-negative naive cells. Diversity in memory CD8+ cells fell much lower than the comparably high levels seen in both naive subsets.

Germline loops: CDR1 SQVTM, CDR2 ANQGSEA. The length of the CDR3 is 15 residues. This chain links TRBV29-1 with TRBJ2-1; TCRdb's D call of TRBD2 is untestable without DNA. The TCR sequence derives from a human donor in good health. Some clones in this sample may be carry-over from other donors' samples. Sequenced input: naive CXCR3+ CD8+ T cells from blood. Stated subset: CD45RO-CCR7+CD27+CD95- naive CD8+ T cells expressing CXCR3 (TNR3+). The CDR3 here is CSVDASGGPWNEQFF.